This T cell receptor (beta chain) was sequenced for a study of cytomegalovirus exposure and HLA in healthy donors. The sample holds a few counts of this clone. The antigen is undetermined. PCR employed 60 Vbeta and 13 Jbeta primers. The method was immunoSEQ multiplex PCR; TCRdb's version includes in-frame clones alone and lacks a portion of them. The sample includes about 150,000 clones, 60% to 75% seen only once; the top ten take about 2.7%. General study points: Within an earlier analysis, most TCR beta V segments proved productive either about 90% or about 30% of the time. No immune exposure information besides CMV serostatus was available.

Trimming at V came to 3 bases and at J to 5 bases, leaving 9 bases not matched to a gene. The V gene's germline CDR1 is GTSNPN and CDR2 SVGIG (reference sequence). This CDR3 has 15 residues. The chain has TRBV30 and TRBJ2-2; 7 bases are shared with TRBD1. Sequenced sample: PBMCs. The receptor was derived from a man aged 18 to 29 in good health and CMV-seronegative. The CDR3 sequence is CAWRIDRAYTGELFF. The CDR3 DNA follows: TGTGCCTGGAGGATAGACAGGGCATATACCGGGGAGCTGTTTTTT.